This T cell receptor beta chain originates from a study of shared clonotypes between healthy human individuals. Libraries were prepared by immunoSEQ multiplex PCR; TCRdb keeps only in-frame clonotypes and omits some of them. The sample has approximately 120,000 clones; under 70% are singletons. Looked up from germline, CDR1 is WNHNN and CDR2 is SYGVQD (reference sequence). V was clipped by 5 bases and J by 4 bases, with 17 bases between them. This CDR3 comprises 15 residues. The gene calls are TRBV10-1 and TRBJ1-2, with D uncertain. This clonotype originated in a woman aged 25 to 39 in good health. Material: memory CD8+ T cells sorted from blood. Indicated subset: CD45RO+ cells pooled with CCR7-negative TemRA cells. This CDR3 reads CASSFVVRKTYGYTF. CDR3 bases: TGCGCCAGCAGTTTCGTGGTACGAAAGACCTATGGCTACACCTTC.